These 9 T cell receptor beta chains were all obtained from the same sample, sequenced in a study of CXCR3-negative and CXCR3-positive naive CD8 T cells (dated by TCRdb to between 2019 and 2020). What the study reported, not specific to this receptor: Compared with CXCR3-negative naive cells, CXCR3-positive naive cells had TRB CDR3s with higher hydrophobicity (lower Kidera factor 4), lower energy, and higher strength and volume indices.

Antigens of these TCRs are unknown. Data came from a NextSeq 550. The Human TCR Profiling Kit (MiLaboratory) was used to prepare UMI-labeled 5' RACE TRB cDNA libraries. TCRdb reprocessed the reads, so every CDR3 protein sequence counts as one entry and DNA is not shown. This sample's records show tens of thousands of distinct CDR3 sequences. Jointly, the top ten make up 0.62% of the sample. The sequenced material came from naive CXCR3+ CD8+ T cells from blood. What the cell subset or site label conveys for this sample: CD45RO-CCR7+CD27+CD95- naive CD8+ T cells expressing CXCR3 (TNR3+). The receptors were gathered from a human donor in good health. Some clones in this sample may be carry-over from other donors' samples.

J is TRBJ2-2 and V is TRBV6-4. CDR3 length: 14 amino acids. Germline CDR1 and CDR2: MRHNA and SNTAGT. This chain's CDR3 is CASSDSTNTGELFF.

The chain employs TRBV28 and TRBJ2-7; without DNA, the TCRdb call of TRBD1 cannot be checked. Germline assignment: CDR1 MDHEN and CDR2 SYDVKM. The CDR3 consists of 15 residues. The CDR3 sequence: CASSRQGPPPYEQYF.

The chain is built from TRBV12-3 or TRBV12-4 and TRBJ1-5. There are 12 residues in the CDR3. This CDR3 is CASSEGSGPQHF.

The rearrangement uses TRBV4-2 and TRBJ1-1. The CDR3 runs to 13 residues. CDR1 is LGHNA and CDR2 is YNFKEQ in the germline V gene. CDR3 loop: CASSQSVDTEAFF.

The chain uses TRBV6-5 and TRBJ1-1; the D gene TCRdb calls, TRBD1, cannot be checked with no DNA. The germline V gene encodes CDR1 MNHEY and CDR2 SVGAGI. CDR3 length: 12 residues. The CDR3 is CASSVGGPEAFF.

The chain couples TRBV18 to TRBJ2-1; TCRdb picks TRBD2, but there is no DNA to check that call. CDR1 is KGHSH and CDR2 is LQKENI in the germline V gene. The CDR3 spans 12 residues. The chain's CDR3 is CASSTVRGWEFF. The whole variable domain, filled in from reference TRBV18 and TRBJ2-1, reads NAGVMQNPRHLVRRRGQEARLRCSPMKGHSHVYWYRQLPEEGLKFMVYLQKENIIDESGMPKERFSAEFPKEGPSILRIQQVVRGDSAAYFCASSTVRGWEFFGPGTRLTVL.

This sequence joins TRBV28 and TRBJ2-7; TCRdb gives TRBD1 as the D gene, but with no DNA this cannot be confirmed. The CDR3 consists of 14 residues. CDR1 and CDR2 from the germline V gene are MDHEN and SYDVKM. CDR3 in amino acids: CASSLDSLYYEQYF.

The CDR3 region is CASSQVLNSPLHF. V usage is TRBV4-2 and J usage is TRBJ1-6. This CDR3 comprises 13 residues. Germline CDR1 and CDR2: LGHNA and YNFKEQ.

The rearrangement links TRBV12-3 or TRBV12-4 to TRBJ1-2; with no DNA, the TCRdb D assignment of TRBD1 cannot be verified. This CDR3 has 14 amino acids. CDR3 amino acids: CASSRTGRFEGYTF.